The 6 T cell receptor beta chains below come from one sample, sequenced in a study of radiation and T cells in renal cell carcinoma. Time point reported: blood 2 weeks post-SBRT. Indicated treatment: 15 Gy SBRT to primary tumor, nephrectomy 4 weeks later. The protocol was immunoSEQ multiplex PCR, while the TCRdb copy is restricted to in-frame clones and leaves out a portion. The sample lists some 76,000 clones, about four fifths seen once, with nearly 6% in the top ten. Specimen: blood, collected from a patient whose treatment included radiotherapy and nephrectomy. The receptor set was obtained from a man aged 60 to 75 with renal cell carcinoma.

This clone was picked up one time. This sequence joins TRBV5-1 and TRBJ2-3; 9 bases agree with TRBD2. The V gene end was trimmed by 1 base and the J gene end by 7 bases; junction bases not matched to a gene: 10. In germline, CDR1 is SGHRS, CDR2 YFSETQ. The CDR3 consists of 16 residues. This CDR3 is CASSLPREGLINTQYF. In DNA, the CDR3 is TGCGCCAGCAGCTTGCCGCGGGAGGGCTTGATAAATACGCAGTATTTT. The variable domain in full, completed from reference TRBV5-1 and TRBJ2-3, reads KAGVTQTPRYLIKTRGQQVTLSCSPISGHRSVSWYQQTPGQGLQFLFEYFSETQRNKGNFPGRFSGRQFSNSRSEMNVSTLELGDSALYLCASSLPREGLINTQYFGPGTRLTVL.

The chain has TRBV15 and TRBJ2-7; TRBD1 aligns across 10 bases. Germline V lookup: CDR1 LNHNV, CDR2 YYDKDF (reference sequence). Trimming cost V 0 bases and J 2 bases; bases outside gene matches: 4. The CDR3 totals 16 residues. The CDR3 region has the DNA TGTGCCACCAGCAGAGATCTCGGACAGGGGGCCTACGAGCAGTACTTC. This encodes CATSRDLGQGAYEQYF.

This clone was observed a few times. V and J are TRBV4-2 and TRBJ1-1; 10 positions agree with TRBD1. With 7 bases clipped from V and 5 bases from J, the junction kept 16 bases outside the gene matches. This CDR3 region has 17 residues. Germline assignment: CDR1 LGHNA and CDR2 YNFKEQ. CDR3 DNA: TGTGCCAGCAATCTACCGGGACAGGGGAGAAAGGGGACTGAAGCTTTCTTT. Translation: CASNLPGQGRKGTEAFF.

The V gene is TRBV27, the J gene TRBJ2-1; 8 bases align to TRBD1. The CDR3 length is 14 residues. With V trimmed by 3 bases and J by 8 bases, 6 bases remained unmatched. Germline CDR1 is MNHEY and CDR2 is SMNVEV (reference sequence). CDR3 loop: CASSLADRVDEQFF. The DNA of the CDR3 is TGTGCCAGCAGTTTGGCGGACAGGGTCGATGAGCAGTTCTTC.

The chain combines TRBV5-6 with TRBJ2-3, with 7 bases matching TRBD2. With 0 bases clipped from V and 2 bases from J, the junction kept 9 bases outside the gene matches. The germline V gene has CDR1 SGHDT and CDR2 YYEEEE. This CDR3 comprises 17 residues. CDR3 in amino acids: CASSLVAAGTHTDTQYF. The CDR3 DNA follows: TGTGCCAGCAGCTTGGTGGCAGCGGGGACCCACACAGATACGCAGTATTTT.

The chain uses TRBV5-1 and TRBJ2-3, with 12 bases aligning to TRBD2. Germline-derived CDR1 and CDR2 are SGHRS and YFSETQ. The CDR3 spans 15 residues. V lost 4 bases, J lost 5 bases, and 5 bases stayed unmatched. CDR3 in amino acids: CASSIGLAGRDTQYF. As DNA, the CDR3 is TGCGCCAGCAGCATAGGACTAGCGGGACGAGATACGCAGTATTTT.